Below, one T cell receptor (beta chain) is given with its context. The data are from a study of early T cells in non-severe SARS-CoV-2 infection. Unmatched junction bases numbered 4, after V lost 0 bases and J lost 4 bases. This CDR3 is built from 17 residues. CDR1 is SGHRS, CDR2 YFSETQ, per germline. TCRdb called the 5' RACE reads again in MiXCR, with one record for every CDR3 protein. Counted here are tens of thousands of distinct CDR3 sequences, approximately 9.9% occurring once; the ten biggest clones make up 9% to 15%. The sample taken for sequencing was whole blood. The V gene is TRBV5-1, the J gene TRBJ1-6, with 10 bases identical to TRBD1. This receptor was taken from an adult who was a healthcare worker with PCR-confirmed SARS-CoV-2 infection or an uninfected control (not recorded which). This chain's CDR3 is CASSLGQGAHYNSPLHF. The DNA of the CDR3 is TGCGCCAGCAGCTTGGGACAGGGGGCACATTATAATTCACCCCTCCACTTT.